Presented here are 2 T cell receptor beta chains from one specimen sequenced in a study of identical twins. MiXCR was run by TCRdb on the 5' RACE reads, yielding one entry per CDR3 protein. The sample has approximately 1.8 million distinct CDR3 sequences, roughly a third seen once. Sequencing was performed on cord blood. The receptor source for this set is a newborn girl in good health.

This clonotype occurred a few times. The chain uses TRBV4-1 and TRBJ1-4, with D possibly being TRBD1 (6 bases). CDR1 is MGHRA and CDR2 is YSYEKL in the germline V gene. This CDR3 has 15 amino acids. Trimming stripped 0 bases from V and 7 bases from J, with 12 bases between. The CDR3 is CASSQERRGGEKLFF. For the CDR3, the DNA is TGCGCCAGCAGCCAAGAACGGAGGGGGGGTGAAAAACTGTTTTTT.

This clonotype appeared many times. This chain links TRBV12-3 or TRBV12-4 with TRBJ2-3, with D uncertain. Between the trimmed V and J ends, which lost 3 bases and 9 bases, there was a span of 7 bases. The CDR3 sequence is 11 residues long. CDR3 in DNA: TGTGCCAGCAGTTTTGGAGCAACGCAGTATTTT. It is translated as CASSFGATQYF.